The following is a T cell receptor (beta chain) sequence with its context. Lactation, pregnancy, other autoimmune disease or uncontrolled infection led to exclusion of patients. Using approximately 10 ml of fresh peripheral blood, PBMCs were prepared. This sample is drawn from a study of T cells in Graves' hyperthyroidism and ophthalmopathy. The TCR beta CDR3 regions underwent amplification using RNA transcripts as the source. Initially, a first-round RT-PCR of the TCR CDR3 employed the HTBI primer set. TCRdb itself ran the multiplex PCR reads through MiXCR, one entry per CDR3 protein. The sample records 600,000 to 650,000 distinct CDR3 sequences, less than 25% being singletons. Between the trimmed V and J ends, which lost 4 bases and 3 bases, there was a span of 22 bases. The CDR3 totals 18 residues. Looked up from germline, CDR1 is SEHNR and CDR2 is FQNEAQ (reference sequence).

This receptor was obtained from a man in his thirties or forties with Graves' ophthalmopathy. Sequencing was carried out using blood. The V call is TRBV7-9, the J call TRBJ2-1, with D perhaps TRBD2 (6 bases). In nucleotides, the CDR3 is TGTGCCAGCAGCTCCTCCCCCTTGGGCGGGATTCACTACAATGAGCAGTTCTTC. It yields the protein CASSSSPLGGIHYNEQFF.